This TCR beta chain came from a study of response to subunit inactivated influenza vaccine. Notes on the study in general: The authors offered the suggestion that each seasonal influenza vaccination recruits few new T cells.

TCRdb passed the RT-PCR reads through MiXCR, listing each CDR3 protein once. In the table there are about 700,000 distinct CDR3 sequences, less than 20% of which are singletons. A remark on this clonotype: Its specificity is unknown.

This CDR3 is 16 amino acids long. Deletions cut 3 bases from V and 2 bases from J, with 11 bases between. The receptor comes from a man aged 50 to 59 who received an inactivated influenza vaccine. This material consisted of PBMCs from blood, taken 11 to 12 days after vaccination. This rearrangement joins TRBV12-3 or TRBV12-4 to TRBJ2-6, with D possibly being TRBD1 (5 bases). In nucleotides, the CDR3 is TGTGCCAGCAGTTTTTTCCAGGGTACTGGGGCCAACGTCCTGACTTTC. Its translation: CASSFFQGTGANVLTF.